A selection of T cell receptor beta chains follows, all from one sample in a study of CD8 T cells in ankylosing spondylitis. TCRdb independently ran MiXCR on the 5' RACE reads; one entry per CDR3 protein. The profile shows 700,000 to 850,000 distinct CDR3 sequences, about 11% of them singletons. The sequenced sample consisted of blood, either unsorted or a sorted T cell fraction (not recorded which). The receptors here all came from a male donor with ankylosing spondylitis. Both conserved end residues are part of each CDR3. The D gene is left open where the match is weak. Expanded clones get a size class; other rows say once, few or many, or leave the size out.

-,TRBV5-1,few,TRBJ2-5,TGCGCCAGCAGCCTCTTGGACTGGCGAGAGACCCAGTACTTC,CASSLLDWRETQYF
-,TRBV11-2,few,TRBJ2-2,TGTGCCAGCAGCCCGGTGAGGGACACCGGGGAGCTGTTTTTT,CASSPVRDTGELFF
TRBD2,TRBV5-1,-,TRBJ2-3,TGCGCCAGCAGAGTAGCGGGGGGTAGCACAGATACGCAGTATTTT,CASRVAGGSTDTQYF
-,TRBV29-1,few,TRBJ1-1,TGCAGCGTGGGGGGTGGGCATGGGAACACTGAAGCTTTCTTT,CSVGGGHGNTEAFF
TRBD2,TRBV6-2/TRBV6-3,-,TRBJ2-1,TGTGCCAGCAAGCCGGGACTAGGGGCTGCGGCTGAGCAGTTCTTC,CASKPGLGAAAEQFF
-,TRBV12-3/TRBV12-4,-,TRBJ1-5,TGTGCCAGCAGACCATCGGACAGCAATCAGCCCCAGCATTTT,CASRPSDSNQPQHF
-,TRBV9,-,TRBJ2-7,TGTGCCAGCAGCGTAGGCGGGGACGGGGGATACTACGAGCAGTACTTC,CASSVGGDGGYYEQYF
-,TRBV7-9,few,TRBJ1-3,TGTGCCAGCAGCCATCCGGACATACGTACTGGAAACACCATATATTTT,CASSHPDIRTGNTIYF
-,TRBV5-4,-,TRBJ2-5,TGTGCCAGCAGCTTGCCCGGGGTGATGAGAGAGACCCAGTACTTC,CASSLPGVMRETQYF
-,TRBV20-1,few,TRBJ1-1,TGCAGTGCTAGAGCTGGGCGGGAGAACACTGAAGCTTTCTTT,CSARAGRENTEAFF
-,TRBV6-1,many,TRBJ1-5,TGTGCCAGCAGACCCGGACGAGTGGGGCAGCCCCAGCATTTT,CASRPGRVGQPQHF
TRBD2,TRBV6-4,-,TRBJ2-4,TGTGCCGGGCTGTTAAAGCGGGGGGCCAAAAACATTCAGTACTTC,CAGLLKRGAKNIQYF
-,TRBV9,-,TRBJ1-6,TGTGCCAGCAGCGTAAGGGGGGATAATTCACCCCTCCACTTT,CASSVRGDNSPLHF
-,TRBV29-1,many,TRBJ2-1,TGCAGCGTTGCGGACAATGAGCAGTTCTTC,CSVADNEQFF
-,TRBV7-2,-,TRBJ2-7,TGTGCCAGCAGCTTGGCTGCCGCGGGACAGTCTACCTACGAGCAGTACTTC,CASSLAAAGQSTYEQYF
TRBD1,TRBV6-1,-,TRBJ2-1,TGTGCCAGCAGTGCAACAGGGGTGGGGGCCAATGAGCAGTTCTTC,CASSATGVGANEQFF
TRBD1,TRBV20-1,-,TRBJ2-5,TGCAGCACCGACAGGGGACAAGAGACCCAGTACTTC,CSTDRGQETQYF
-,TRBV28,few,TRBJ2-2,TGTGCCAGCAGTTCCAGACGGACTTACACCGGGGAGCTGTTTTTT,CASSSRRTYTGELFF
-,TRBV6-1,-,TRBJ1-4,TGTGCCAGCAGTGATCAGCCGGATGAAAAACTGTTTTTT,CASSDQPDEKLFF
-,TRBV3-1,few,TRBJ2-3,TGTGCCAGCAGCTCGGACGGAGGATTAAAAGATACGCAGTATTTT,CASSSDGGLKDTQYF
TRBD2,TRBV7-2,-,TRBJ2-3,TGTGCCAGCAGCTTACGTAGCGGGAGCCCAGATACGCAGTATTTT,CASSLRSGSPDTQYF
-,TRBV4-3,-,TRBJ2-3,TGCGCCAGCAGCCAATCCTACGGCACAGATACGCAGTATTTT,CASSQSYGTDTQYF
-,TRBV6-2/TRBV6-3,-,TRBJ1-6,TGTGCCAGCAGCCGTGCAGGAGAAGATTCACCCCTCCACTTT,CASSRAGEDSPLHF
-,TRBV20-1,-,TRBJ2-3,TGCAGTGCTAGAGACCCGGGACGGAGGTCCACAGATACGCAGTATTTT,CSARDPGRRSTDTQYF
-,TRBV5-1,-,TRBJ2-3,TGCGCCAGCAGCTTGTGGCAGCGCACAGATACGCAGTATTTT,CASSLWQRTDTQYF
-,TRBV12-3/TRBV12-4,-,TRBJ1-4,TGTGCCAGCACCCGGCAGCTGGAGTTTGAAAAACTGTTTTTT,CASTRQLEFEKLFF